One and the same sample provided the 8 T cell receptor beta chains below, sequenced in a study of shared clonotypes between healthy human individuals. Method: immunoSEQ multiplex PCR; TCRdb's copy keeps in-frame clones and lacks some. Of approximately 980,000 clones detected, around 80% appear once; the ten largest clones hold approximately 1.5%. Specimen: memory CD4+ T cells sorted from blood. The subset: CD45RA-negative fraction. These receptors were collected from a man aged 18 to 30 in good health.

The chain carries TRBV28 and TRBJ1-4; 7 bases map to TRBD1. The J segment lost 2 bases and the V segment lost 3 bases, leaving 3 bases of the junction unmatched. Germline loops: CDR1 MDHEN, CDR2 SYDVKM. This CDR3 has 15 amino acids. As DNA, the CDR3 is TGTGCCAGCAGTTTTACGGGACAGACTAATGAAAAACTGTTTTTT. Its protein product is CASSFTGQTNEKLFF. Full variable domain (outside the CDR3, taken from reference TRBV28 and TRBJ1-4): DVKVTQSSRYLVKRTGEKVFLECVQDMDHENMFWYRQDPGLGLRLIYFSYDVKMKEKGDIPEGYSVSREKKERFSLILESASTNQTSMYLCASSFTGQTNEKLFFGSGTQLSVL.

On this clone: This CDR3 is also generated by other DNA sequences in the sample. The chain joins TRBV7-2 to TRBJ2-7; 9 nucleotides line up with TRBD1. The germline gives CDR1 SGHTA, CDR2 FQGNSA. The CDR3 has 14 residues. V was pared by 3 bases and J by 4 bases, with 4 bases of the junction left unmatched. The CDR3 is CASSFGTGPYEQYF. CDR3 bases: TGTGCCAGCAGCTTCGGGACAGGGCCATACGAGCAGTACTTC.

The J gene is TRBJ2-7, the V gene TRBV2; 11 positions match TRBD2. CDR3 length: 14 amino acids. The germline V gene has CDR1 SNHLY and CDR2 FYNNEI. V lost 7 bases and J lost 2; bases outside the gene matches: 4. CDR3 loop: CASKGLAAAYEQYF. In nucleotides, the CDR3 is TGTGCCAGCAAGGGACTAGCGGCCGCCTACGAGCAGTACTTC.

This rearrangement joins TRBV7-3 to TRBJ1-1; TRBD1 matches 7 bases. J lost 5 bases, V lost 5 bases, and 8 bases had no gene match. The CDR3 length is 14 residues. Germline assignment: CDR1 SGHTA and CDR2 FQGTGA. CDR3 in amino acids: CASSPTGEGTEAFF. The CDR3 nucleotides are TGTGCCAGCAGCCCCACAGGGGAGGGGACTGAAGCTTTCTTT.

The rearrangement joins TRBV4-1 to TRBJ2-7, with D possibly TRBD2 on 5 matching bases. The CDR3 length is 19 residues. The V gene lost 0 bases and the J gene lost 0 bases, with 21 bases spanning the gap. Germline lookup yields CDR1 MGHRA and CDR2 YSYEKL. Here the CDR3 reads CASSQDQGSGYRSSYEQYF. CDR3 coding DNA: TGCGCCAGCAGCCAAGATCAAGGGAGCGGTTACCGTAGCTCCTACGAGCAGTACTTC.

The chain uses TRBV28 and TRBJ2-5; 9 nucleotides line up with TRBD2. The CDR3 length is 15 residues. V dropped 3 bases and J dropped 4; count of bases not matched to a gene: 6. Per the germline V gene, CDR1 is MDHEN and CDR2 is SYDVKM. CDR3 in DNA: TGTGCCAGCAGTTTTCGGCGGGGGGGCCGAGAGACCCAGTACTTC. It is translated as CASSFRRGGRETQYF.

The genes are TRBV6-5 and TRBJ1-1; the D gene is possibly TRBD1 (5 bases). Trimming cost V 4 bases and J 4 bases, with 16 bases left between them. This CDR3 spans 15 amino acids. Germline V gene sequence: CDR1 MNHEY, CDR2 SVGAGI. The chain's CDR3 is CASSLQPGGFTEAFF. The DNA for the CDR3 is TGTGCCAGCAGTTTGCAACCTGGGGGATTCACTGAAGCTTTCTTT.

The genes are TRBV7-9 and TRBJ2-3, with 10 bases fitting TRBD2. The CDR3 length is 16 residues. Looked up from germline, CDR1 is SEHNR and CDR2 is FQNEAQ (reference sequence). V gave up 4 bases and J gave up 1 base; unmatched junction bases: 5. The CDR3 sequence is CASSSYTSGGTDTQYF. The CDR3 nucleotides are TGTGCCAGCAGCTCATACACTAGCGGGGGCACAGATACGCAGTATTTT.